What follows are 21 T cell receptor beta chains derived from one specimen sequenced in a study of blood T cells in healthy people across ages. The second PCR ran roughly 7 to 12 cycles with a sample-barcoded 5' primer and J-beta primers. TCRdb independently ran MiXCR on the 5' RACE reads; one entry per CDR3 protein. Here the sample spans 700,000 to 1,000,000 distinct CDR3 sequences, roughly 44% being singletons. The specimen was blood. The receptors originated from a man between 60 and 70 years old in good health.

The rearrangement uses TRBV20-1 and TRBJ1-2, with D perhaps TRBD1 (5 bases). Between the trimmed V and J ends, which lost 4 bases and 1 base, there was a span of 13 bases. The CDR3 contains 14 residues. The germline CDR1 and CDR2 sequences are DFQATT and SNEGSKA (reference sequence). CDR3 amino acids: CSATQGASNYGYTF. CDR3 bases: TGCAGTGCTACCCAAGGGGCAAGTAACTATGGCTACACCTTC.

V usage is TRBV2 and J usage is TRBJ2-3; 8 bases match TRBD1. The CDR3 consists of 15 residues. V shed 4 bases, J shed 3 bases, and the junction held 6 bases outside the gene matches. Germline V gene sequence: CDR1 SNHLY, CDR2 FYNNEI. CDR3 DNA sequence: TGTGCCAGCAGTGCGGACAGGGAGCGAACAGATACGCAGTATTTT. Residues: CASSADRERTDTQYF.

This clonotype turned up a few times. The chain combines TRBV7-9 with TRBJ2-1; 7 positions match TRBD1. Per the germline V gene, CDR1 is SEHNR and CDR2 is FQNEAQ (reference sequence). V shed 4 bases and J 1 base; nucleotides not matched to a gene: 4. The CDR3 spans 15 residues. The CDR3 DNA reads TGTGCCAGCAGCTCCACGGGACAGTCCTACAATGAGCAGTTCTTC. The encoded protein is CASSSTGQSYNEQFF.

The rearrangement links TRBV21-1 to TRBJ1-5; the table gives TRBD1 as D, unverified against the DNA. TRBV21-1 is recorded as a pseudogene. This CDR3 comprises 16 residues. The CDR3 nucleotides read TGTGCCAGCAGTACCACAGGGAAGGGGCAGAATCAGCCCCAGCATTTT. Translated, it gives CASSTTGKGQNQPQHF.

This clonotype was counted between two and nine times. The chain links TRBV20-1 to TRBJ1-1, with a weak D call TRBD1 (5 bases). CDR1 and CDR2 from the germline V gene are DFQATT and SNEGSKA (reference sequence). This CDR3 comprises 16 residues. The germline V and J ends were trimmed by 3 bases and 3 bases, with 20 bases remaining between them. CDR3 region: CSASVPRARRHTEAFF. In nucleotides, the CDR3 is TGCAGTGCTAGCGTTCCCAGGGCGCGGCGGCACACTGAAGCTTTCTTT.

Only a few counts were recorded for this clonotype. The CDR3 reads CASSLTRTGSYEQYF. The CDR3 coding sequence is TGTGCCAGCAGCCTGACCCGGACAGGGAGTTACGAGCAGTACTTC. This chain connects TRBV6-5 to TRBJ2-7, with 8 bases matching TRBD1. The CDR3 contains 15 residues. Germline-derived CDR1 and CDR2 are MNHEY and SVGAGI. V dropped 6 bases and J dropped 4; count of bases not matched to a gene: 11.

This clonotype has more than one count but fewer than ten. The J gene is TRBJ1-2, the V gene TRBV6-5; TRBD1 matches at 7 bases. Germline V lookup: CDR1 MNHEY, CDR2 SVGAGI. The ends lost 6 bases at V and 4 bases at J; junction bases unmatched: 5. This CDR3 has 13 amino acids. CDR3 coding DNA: TGTGCCAGCAGCTCGACAGGGTTCTATGGCTACACCTTC. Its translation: CASSSTGFYGYTF.

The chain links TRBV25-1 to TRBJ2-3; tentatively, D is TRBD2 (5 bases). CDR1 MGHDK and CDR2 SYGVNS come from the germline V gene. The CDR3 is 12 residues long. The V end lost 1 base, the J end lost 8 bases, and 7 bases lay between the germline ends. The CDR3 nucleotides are TGTGCCAGCAGTGAATTTGAGGGTACGCAGTATTTT. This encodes CASSEFEGTQYF.

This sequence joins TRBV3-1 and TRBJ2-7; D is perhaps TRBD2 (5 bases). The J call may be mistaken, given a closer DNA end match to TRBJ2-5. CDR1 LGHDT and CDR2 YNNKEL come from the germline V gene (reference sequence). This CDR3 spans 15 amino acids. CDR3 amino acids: CASSQEVTPRGTQYF. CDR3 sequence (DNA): TGTGCCAGCAGCCAAGAGGTCACTCCACGGGGGACCCAGTACTTC.

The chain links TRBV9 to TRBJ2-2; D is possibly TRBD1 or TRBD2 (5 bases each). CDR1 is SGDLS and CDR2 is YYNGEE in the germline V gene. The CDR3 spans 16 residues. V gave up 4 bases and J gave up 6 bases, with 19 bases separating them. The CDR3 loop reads CASSPWVHRGPGELFF. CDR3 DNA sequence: TGTGCCAGCAGCCCGTGGGTTCACCGGGGCCCCGGGGAGCTGTTTTTT. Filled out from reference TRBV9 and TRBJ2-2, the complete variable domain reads DSGVTQTPKHLITATGQRVTLRCSPRSGDLSVYWYQQSLDQGLQFLIQYYNGEERAKGNILERFSAQQFPDLHSELNLSSLELGDSALYFCASSPWVHRGPGELFFGEGSRLTVL.

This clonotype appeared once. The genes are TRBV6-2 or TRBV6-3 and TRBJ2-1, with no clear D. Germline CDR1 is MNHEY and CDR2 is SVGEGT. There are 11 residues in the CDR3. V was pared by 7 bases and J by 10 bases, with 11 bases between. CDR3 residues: CASKNSYEQFF. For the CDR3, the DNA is TGTGCCAGCAAAAACTCCTACGAGCAGTTCTTC.

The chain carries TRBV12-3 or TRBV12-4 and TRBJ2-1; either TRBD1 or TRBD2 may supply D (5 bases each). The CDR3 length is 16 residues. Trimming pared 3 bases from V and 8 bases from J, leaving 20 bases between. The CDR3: CASSLLELQGADEQFF. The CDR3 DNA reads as TGTGCCAGCAGTTTGCTAGAACTTCAGGGAGCCGATGAGCAGTTCTTC.

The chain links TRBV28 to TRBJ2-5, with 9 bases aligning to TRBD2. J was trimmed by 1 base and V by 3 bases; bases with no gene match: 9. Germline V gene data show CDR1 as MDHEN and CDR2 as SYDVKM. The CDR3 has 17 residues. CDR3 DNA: TGTGCCAGCAGTTTTAAATTTGTAGCGGGGGTCCAAGAGACCCAGTACTTC. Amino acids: CASSFKFVAGVQETQYF. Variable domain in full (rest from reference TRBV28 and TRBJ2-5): DVKVTQSSRYLVKRTGEKVFLECVQDMDHENMFWYRQDPGLGLRLIYFSYDVKMKEKGDIPEGYSVSREKKERFSLILESASTNQTSMYLCASSFKFVAGVQETQYFGPGTRLLVL.

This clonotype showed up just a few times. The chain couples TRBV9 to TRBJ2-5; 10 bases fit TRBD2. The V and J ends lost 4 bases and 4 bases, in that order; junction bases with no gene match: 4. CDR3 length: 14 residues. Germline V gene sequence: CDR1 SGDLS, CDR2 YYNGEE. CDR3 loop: CASSPLAGGETQYF. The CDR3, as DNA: TGTGCCAGCAGCCCATTAGCGGGAGGAGAGACCCAGTACTTC.

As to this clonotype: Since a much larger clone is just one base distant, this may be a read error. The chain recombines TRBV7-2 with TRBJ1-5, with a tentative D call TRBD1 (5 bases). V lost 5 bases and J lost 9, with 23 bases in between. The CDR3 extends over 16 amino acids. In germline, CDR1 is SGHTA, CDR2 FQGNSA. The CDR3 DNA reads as TGTGCCAGCAGCCGTGACGGGGACGGACCCCTTTTGCCCCAGCATTTT. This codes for CASSRDGDGPLLPQHF. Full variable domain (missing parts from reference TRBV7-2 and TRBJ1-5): GAGVSQSPSNKVTEKGKDVELRCDPISGHTALYWYRQSLGQGLEFLIYFQGNSAPDKSGLPSDRFSAERTGGSVSTLTIQRTQQEDSAVYLCASSRDGDGPLLPQHFGDGTRLSIL.

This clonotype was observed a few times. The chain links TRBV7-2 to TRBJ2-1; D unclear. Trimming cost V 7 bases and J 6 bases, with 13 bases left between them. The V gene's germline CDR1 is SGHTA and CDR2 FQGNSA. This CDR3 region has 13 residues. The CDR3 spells CASTLPGLNEQFF. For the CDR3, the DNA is TGTGCCAGCACCCTCCCCGGGCTCAATGAGCAGTTCTTC.

The CDR3 region has the DNA TGTGCCAGCAGCTCCACGGCCTGGAATGAGCAGTTCTTC. Protein sequence: CASSSTAWNEQFF. The V and J genes are TRBV11-2 and TRBJ2-1; D gene uncertain. Germline CDR1 and CDR2: SGHAT and FQNNGV. Trimming took off 4 bases at V and 7 bases at J, with 11 bases between the two ends. The CDR3 is 13 amino acids.

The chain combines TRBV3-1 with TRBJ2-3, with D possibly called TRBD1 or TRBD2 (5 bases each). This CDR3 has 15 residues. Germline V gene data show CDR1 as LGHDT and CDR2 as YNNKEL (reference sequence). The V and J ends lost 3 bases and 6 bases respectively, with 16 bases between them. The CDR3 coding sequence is TGTGCCAGCAGCCAGCCGGGACCCCTTTTTGATACGCAGTATTTT. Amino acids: CASSQPGPLFDTQYF.

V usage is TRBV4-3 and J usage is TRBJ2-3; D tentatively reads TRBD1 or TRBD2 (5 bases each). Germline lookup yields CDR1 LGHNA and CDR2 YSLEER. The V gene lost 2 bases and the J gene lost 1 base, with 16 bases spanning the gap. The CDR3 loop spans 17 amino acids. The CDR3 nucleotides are TGCGCCAGCAGCCAATACCTTCAGGGACCGCGCACAGATACGCAGTATTTT. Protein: CASSQYLQGPRTDTQYF.

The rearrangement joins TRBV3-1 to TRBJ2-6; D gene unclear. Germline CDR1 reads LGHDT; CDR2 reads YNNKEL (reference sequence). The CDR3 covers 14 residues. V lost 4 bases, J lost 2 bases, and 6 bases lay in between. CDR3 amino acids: CASSLWTGANVLTF. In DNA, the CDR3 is TGTGCCAGCAGCCTCTGGACTGGGGCCAACGTCCTGACTTTC.

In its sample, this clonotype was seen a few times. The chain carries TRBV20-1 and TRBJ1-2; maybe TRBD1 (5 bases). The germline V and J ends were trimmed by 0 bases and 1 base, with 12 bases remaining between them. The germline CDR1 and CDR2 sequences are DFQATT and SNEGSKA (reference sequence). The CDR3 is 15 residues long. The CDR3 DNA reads TGCAGTGCTAGAGATCGGTTAGGGGTTAACTATGGCTACACCTTC. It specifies CSARDRLGVNYGYTF.